The 26 T cell receptor beta chains listed next were all sequenced from one sample in a study of T cell changes during pregnancy in multiple sclerosis. Some clones are missing from TCRdb's copy, which holds only in-frame ones; the method was immunoSEQ multiplex PCR. The table lists just over 55,000 clones, 75% to 95% of them singletons. The source material was peripheral blood, sampled after pregnancy. These receptors were taken from a female donor in good health, enrolled as a control in a pregnancy study.

A note on this clone: Other DNA sequences in this sample translate to the same CDR3. The V gene is TRBV19, the J gene TRBJ2-7, with 11 bases identical to TRBD1. This CDR3 comprises 15 residues. Germline CDR1 LNHDA, CDR2 SQIVND (reference sequence). The ends lost 5 bases at V and 3 bases at J; junction bases unmatched: 6. As DNA, the CDR3 is TGTGCCAGTAGTCCCGGGACAGGGGGGAGCTACGAGCAGTACTTC. It is translated as CASSPGTGGSYEQYF.

J is TRBJ1-5 and V is TRBV10-2; D is unresolved. The length of the CDR3 is 12 residues. V lost 6 bases to trimming and J lost 5 bases, with 8 bases between them. The germline gives CDR1 WSHSY, CDR2 SAAADI. CDR3 sequence reads: CASRVQDQPQHF. CDR3 DNA sequence: TGCGCCAGCAGGGTACAAGATCAGCCCCAGCATTTT.

The sample holds one count of this clone. V is TRBV19 and J is TRBJ2-3; 8 bases are shared with TRBD2. Per germline, CDR1 LNHDA and CDR2 SQIVND (reference sequence). The CDR3 totals 18 residues. V shed 7 bases and J 6 bases; nucleotides not matched to a gene: 21. The CDR3 DNA is TGTGCCAGTACTTGGGGGACGGGAGGGCCGGGAAATTTGGATACGCAGTATTTT. Amino acid sequence: CASTWGTGGPGNLDTQYF.

This chain uses TRBV5-1 with TRBJ1-2, with 8 bases fitting TRBD1. The CDR3 has 16 residues. V was pared by 4 bases and J by 4 bases, with 12 bases of the junction left unmatched. CDR1 and CDR2 from the germline V gene are SGHRS and YFSETQ. The chain's CDR3 is CASSPGQGWEGYGYTF. For the CDR3, the DNA is TGCGCCAGCAGCCCCGGACAGGGATGGGAGGGCTATGGCTACACCTTC.

This chain joins TRBV25-1 and TRBJ1-2, with TRBD1 matching 8 bases. This CDR3 region has 12 residues. With V trimmed by 6 bases and J by 5 bases, 2 bases remained unmatched. CDR1 MGHDK and CDR2 SYGVNS come from the germline V gene. The CDR3 DNA reads as TGTGCCAGCAGGACAGGGGAATATGGCTACACCTTC. This translates into CASRTGEYGYTF.

The chain recombines TRBV7-2 with TRBJ2-7, with 7 bases lining up with TRBD2. The germline gives CDR1 SGHTA, CDR2 FQGNSA. The CDR3 totals 15 residues. The J segment lost 4 bases and the V segment lost 0 bases, leaving 6 bases of the junction unmatched. The CDR3 DNA reads as TGTGCCAGCAGCTTAGCGAGCGGGACCAATTACGAGCAGTACTTC. The encoded protein is CASSLASGTNYEQYF.

The chain recombines TRBV19 with TRBJ1-1; D uncertain. Trimming took 3 bases from V and 1 from J, leaving 6 bases between them. This CDR3 has 13 amino acids. The germline V gene encodes CDR1 LNHDA and CDR2 SQIVND (reference sequence). CDR3 in amino acids: CASSIGRNTEAFF. DNA of the CDR3: TGTGCCAGTAGTATTGGCCGGAACACTGAAGCTTTCTTT.

The V call is TRBV7-2, the J call TRBJ1-1, with D possibly TRBD1 on 5 matching bases. The CDR3 totals 15 residues. The germline gives CDR1 SGHTA, CDR2 FQGNSA. The V gene lost 5 bases and the J gene lost 1 base, with 14 bases spanning the gap. The CDR3 region is CASSLRPTGNTEAFF. CDR3 in DNA: TGTGCCAGCAGCCTCCGACCTACAGGGAACACTGAAGCTTTCTTT. Combining the CDR3 with reference TRBV7-2 and TRBJ1-1 gives the whole variable domain GAGVSQSPSNKVTEKGKDVELRCDPISGHTALYWYRQSLGQGLEFLIYFQGNSAPDKSGLPSDRFSAERTGGSVSTLTIQRTQQEDSAVYLCASSLRPTGNTEAFFGQGTRLTVV.

The chain links TRBV5-6 to TRBJ1-1; 7 bases map to TRBD1. CDR1 and CDR2 (germline): SGHDT, YYEEEE. The CDR3 is 15 residues long. Trimming at V came to 4 bases and at J to 1 base, leaving 7 bases not matched to a gene. The CDR3: CASSPGTVKNTEAFF. CDR3 bases: TGTGCCAGCAGCCCCGGGACAGTAAAGAACACTGAAGCTTTCTTT.

The rearrangement joins TRBV7-2 to TRBJ1-2; tentative D call: TRBD1 (6 bases). V lost 0 bases and J 7 bases, leaving 12 bases between the germline ends. The CDR3 loop spans 14 amino acids. Germline loops: CDR1 SGHTA, CDR2 FQGNSA. CDR3 amino acids: CASSLATGTAGYTF. CDR3 sequence (DNA): TGTGCCAGCAGCTTAGCAACAGGGACGGCTGGCTACACCTTC.

V gene TRBV6-5 combines with J gene TRBJ1-4, with D maybe TRBD1 (6 bases). The CDR3 runs to 15 residues. CDR1 is MNHEY, CDR2 SVGAGI, per germline. Trimming took 4 bases from V and 0 from J, leaving 9 bases between them. Here the CDR3 reads CASSSQGSTNEKLFF. CDR3 sequence (DNA): TGTGCCAGCAGTTCTCAGGGGTCAACTAATGAAAAACTGTTTTTT.

This clone was counted between two and nine times. The chain recombines TRBV7-2 with TRBJ2-1; 7 bases match TRBD2. CDR1 is SGHTA, CDR2 FQGNSA, per germline. Trimming took 1 base from V and 9 from J; bases not matched to a gene: 9. This CDR3 region has 15 residues. The CDR3 reads CASSLGGRALGEQFF. CDR3 nucleotide sequence: TGTGCCAGCAGCTTAGGGGGGAGGGCCTTGGGTGAGCAGTTCTTC.

The chain recombines TRBV29-1 with TRBJ2-3; 7 nucleotides match TRBD2. V lost 4 bases, J lost 2 bases, and 3 bases stayed unmatched. Germline values: CDR1 SQVTM, CDR2 ANQGSEA. The CDR3 runs 13 residues. For the CDR3, the DNA is TGCAGCGTTGCGGGAGGAATCACAGATACGCAGTATTTT. Translating gives CSVAGGITDTQYF.

This chain connects TRBV18 to TRBJ2-1; 12 bases align to TRBD2. The V segment lost 4 bases and the J segment 6 bases; nucleotides outside the gene matches: 4. CDR1 is KGHSH, CDR2 LQKENI, per germline. The CDR3 is 15 amino acids. The CDR3 sequence: CASSLLAGGFNEQFF. CDR3 nucleotide sequence: TGTGCCAGCTCACTTCTAGCGGGAGGGTTCAATGAGCAGTTCTTC.

J is TRBJ2-5 and V is TRBV5-1; D may be TRBD1 (5 bases). The V gene lost 0 bases and the J gene lost 3 bases, with 6 bases spanning the gap. Germline V lookup: CDR1 SGHRS, CDR2 YFSETQ. The CDR3 spans 13 residues. CDR3 residues: CASSLEGEETQYF. Here the CDR3 DNA reads TGCGCCAGCAGCTTGGAAGGGGAAGAGACCCAGTACTTC.

The chain employs TRBV2 and TRBJ1-5, with D uncertain. CDR1 is SNHLY, CDR2 FYNNEI, per germline. The CDR3 has 13 amino acids. Between the trimmed V and J ends, which lost 6 bases and 1 base, there was a span of 7 bases. The CDR3 loop is CASRRASNQPQHF. In nucleotides, the CDR3 is TGTGCCAGCAGACGTGCGAGCAATCAGCCCCAGCATTTT.

The CDR3 protein is CASSQGGQEYTEAFF. CDR3 sequence (DNA): TGCGCCAGCAGCCAAGGAGGACAGGAGTACACTGAAGCTTTCTTT. V is TRBV4-1 and J is TRBJ1-1, with 7 bases that match TRBD1. Germline CDR1 is MGHRA and CDR2 is YSYEKL. The CDR3 is made up of 15 amino acids. Trimming at V came to 1 base and at J to 3 bases, leaving 5 bases not matched to a gene.

This chain links TRBV2 with TRBJ2-7; D may be TRBD2 (5 bases). The CDR3 loop spans 12 amino acids. Trimming pared 5 bases from V and 4 bases from J, leaving 9 bases between. CDR1 is SNHLY and CDR2 is FYNNEI in the germline V gene. The chain's CDR3 is CASSSGGYEQYF. The CDR3 bases are TGTGCCAGCAGTTCTGGCGGGTACGAGCAGTACTTC. Full variable domain (missing parts from reference TRBV2 and TRBJ2-7): EPEVTQTPSHQVTQMGQEVILRCVPISNHLYFYWYRQILGQKVEFLVSFYNNEISEKSEIFDDQFSVERPDGSNFTLKIRSTKLEDSAMYFCASSSGGYEQYFGPGTRLTVT.

This chain links TRBV6-1 with TRBJ1-5; D call uncertain. With 9 bases removed from V and 3 bases from J, the gap between germline ends came to 15 bases. This CDR3 comprises 14 residues. CDR1 and CDR2 from the germline V gene are MNHNS and SASEGT. The CDR3 nucleotides are TGTGCCAGTGCTCTCGGGTCGGTCAATCAGCCCCAGCATTTT. It codes for CASALGSVNQPQHF.

V gene TRBV11-2 combines with J gene TRBJ1-2, with 7 positions matching TRBD1. J lost 5 bases, V lost 3 bases, and 9 bases had no gene match. CDR3 length: 15 amino acids. Germline loops: CDR1 SGHAT, CDR2 FQNNGV. The CDR3 reads CASSFALSGGYGYTF. In nucleotides, the CDR3 is TGTGCCAGCAGCTTCGCGCTATCAGGGGGTTATGGCTACACCTTC.

The V call is TRBV19, the J call TRBJ1-2, with 9 bases that match TRBD1. The CDR3 is made up of 13 amino acids. Germline loops: CDR1 LNHDA, CDR2 SQIVND (reference sequence). J was trimmed by 9 bases and V by 6 bases; bases with no gene match: 8. CDR3 coding DNA: TGTGCCAGTAGGCCACAGGGGGCGGCGAGCTACACCTTC. Protein sequence: CASRPQGAASYTF.

This clone was counted once. V and J are TRBV7-3 and TRBJ1-2; 10 bases align to TRBD1. V shed 5 bases and J 10 bases; nucleotides not matched to a gene: 10. Germline lookup yields CDR1 SGHTA and CDR2 FQGTGA. The CDR3 sequence is 14 residues long. CDR3 coding DNA: TGTGCCAGCAGCGAGACAGGGGGCGCTTGGGCCTACACCTTC. Translating it yields CASSETGGAWAYTF.

CDR3 sequence: CASSQDSQGDYGYTF. The CDR3 DNA reads as TGCGCCAGCAGCCAAGATTCCCAGGGCGACTATGGCTACACCTTC. This chain joins TRBV4-3 and TRBJ1-2; D is possibly TRBD1 (5 bases). The V end lost 0 bases, the J end lost 3 bases, and 11 bases lay between the germline ends. The CDR3 has 15 amino acids. Looked up from germline, CDR1 is LGHNA and CDR2 is YSLEER.

The chain recombines TRBV28 with TRBJ2-5, with 7 nucleotides matching TRBD2. The V segment lost 1 base and the J segment 5 bases; nucleotides outside the gene matches: 4. Per the germline V gene, CDR1 is MDHEN and CDR2 is SYDVKM. The CDR3 has 14 amino acids. CDR3 bases: TGTGCCAGCAGTTTATCTGGGGGAGGGGAGACCCAGTACTTC. Residues: CASSLSGGGETQYF.

There are a few counts of this clone. The chain has TRBV27 and TRBJ1-1; 10 positions agree with TRBD1. V was pared by 3 bases and J by 4 bases, with 11 bases of the junction left unmatched. The V gene's germline CDR1 is MNHEY and CDR2 SMNVEV (reference sequence). The CDR3 consists of 17 residues. The CDR3, as DNA: TGTGCCAGCAGTTTCAGGACAGGGGGGGAACGTGGCACTGAAGCTTTCTTT. The encoded protein is CASSFRTGGERGTEAFF.

The J gene is TRBJ1-2, the V gene TRBV10-3, with D possibly TRBD1 on 5 matching bases. The CDR3 totals 13 residues. Between the trimmed V and J ends, which lost 8 bases and 1 base, there was a span of 11 bases. Per germline, CDR1 ENHRY and CDR2 SYGVKD. The DNA of the CDR3 is TGTGCCATCGCCTCGACAGATAACTATGGCTACACCTTC. Translated: CAIASTDNYGYTF.